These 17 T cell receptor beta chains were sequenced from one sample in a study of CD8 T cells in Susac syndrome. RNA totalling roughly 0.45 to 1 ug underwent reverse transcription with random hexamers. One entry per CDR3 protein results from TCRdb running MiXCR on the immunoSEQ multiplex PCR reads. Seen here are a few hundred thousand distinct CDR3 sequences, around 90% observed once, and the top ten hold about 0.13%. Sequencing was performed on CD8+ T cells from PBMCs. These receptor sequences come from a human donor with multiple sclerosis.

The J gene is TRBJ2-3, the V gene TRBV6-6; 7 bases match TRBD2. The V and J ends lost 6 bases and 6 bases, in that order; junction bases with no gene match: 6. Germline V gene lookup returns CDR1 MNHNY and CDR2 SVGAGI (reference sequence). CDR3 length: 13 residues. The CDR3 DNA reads TGTGCCAGCAGCCGACTAGCACACGATACGCAGTATTTT. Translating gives CASSRLAHDTQYF.

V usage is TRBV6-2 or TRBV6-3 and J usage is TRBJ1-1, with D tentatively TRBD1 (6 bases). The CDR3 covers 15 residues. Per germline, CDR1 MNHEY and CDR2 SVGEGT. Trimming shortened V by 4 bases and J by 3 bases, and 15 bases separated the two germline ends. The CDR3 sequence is CASSSGQRWDTEAFF. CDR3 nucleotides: TGTGCCAGCAGTTCCGGACAGAGGTGGGACACTGAAGCTTTCTTT.

The CDR3 DNA is TGTGCCAGCAGACCCGGGCCGGGGTACAATGAGCAGTTCTTC. It is translated as CASRPGPGYNEQFF. The V and J genes are TRBV6-5 and TRBJ2-1, with D possibly TRBD2 on 5 matching bases. Germline values: CDR1 MNHEY, CDR2 SVGAGI. With 6 bases removed from V and 4 bases from J, the gap between germline ends came to 13 bases. The CDR3 sequence is 14 residues long.

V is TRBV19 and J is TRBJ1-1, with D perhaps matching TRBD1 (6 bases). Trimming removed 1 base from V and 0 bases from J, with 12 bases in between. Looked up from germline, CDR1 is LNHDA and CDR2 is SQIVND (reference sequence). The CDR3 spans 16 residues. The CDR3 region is CASSIAPGALNTEAFF. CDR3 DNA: TGTGCCAGTAGTATAGCTCCAGGGGCCCTGAACACTGAAGCTTTCTTT.

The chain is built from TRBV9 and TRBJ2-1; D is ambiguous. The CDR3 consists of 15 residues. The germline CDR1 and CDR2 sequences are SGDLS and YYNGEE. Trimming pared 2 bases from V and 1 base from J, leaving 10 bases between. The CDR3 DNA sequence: TGTGCCAGCAGCGTCGAAACAAATTCCTACAATGAGCAGTTCTTC. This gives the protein CASSVETNSYNEQFF.

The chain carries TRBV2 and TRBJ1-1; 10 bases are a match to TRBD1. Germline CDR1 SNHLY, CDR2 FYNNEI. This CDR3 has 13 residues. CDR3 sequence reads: CAHRDRGNTEAFF. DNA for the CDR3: TGTGCTCACAGGGACAGGGGGAACACTGAAGCTTTCTTT.

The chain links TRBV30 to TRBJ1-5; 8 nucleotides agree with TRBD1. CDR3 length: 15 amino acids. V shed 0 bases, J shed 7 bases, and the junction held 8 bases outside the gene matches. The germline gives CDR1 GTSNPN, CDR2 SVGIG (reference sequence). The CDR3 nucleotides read TGTGCCTGGAGTGTACAGGGGGGGCTGGGACAGCCCCAGCATTTT. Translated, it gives CAWSVQGGLGQPQHF.

The CDR3 DNA sequence: TGTGCCAGCAATTGGCGGGGAGCTGAAGCTTTCTTT. Protein: CASNWRGAEAFF. The chain carries TRBV6-1 and TRBJ1-1, with D unresolved. V was trimmed by 7 bases and J by 6 bases, leaving 12 bases between them. The CDR3 loop spans 12 amino acids. From germline, CDR1 is MNHNS and CDR2 SASEGT.

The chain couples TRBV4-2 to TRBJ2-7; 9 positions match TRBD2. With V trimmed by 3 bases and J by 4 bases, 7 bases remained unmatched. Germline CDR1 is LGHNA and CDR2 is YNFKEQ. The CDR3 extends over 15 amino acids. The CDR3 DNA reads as TGTGCCAGCAGCCAGAACTTAGCGGGAGCTTACGAGCAGTACTTC. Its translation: CASSQNLAGAYEQYF.

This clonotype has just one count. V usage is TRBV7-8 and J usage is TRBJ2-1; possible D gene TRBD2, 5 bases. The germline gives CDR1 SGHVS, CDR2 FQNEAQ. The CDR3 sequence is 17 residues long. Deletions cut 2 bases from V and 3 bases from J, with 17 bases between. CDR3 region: CASSLIPGEFGYNEQFF. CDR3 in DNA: TGTGCCAGCAGCTTAATCCCCGGGGAGTTCGGCTACAATGAGCAGTTCTTC.

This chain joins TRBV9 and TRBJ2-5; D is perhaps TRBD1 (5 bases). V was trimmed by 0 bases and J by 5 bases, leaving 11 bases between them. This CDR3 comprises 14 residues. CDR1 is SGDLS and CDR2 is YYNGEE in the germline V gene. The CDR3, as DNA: TGTGCCAGCAGCGTAGAGGGGAATCCGGAGACCCAGTACTTC. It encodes CASSVEGNPETQYF. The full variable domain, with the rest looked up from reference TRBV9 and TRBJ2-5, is DSGVTQTPKHLITATGQRVTLRCSPRSGDLSVYWYQQSLDQGLQFLIQYYNGEERAKGNILERFSAQQFPDLHSELNLSSLELGDSALYFCASSVEGNPETQYFGPGTRLLVL.

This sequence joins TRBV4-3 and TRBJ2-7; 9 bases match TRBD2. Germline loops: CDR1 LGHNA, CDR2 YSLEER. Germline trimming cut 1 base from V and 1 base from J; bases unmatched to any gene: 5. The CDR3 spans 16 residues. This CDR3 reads CASSQAASGTSYEQYF. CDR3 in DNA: TGCGCCAGCAGCCAAGCGGCTAGCGGGACGTCCTACGAGCAGTACTTC.

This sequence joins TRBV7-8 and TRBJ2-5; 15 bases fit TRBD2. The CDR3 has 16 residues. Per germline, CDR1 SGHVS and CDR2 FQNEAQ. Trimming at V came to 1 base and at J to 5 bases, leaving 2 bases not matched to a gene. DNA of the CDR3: TGTGCCAGCAGCTTAGGGGGACTAGCGGGGGGTGAGACCCAGTACTTC. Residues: CASSLGGLAGGETQYF.

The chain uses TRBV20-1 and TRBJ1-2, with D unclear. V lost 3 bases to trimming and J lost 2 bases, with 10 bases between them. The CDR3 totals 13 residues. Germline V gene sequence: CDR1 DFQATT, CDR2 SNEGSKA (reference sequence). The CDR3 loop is CSASSASNYGYTF. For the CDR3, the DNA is TGCAGTGCTAGTTCGGCCAGCAACTATGGCTACACCTTC.

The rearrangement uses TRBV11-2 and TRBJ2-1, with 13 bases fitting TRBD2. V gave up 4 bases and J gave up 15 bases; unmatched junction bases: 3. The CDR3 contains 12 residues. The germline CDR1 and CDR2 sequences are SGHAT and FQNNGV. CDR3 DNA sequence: TGTGCCAGCAGCTCAAGGACTAGCGGGGGGTTCTTC. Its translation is CASSSRTSGGFF.

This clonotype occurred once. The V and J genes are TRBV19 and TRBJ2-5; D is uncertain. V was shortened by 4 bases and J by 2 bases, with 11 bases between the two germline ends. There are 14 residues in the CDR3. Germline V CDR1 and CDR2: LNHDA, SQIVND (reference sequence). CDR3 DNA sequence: TGTGCCAGTAGTAGGATGGCTGGACAAGAGACCCAGTACTTC. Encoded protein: CASSRMAGQETQYF. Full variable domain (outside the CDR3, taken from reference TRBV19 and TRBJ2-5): DGGITQSPKYLFRKEGQNVTLSCEQNLNHDAMYWYRQDPGQGLRLIYYSQIVNDFQKGDIAEGYSVSREKKESFPLTVTSAQKNPTAFYLCASSRMAGQETQYFGPGTRLLVL.

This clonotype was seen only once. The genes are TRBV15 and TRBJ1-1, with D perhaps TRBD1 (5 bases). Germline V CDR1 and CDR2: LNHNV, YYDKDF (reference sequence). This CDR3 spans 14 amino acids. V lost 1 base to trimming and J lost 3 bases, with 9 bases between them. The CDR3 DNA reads TGTGCCACCAGCAGAGCCAGGGTGGACACTGAAGCTTTCTTT. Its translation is CATSRARVDTEAFF.